The rows below give T cell receptor beta chains drawn from one sample of a study of cytomegalovirus exposure and HLA in healthy donors. Assay used: immunoSEQ multiplex PCR; TCRdb lists only in-frame clones, some missing. The profile shows 100,000 or so clones, 10% to 15% of them singletons. The specimen was PBMCs. The receptors were gathered from a man aged 35-49 years in good health and CMV-seropositive. Both conserved end residues are part of each CDR3. The D gene is left open where the match is weak. Only part of the rows carry a size: once, few, many, or a class if the clone is expanded.

j_gene,abundance,v_gene,d_gene,CDR3nt,CDR3aa
TRBJ2-1,few,TRBV15,-,TGTGCCACCAGCTCGGATGTCTTTCCTACGGGCTACAATGAGCAGTTCTTC,CATSSDVFPTGYNEQFF
TRBJ2-7,few,TRBV7-8,-,TGTGCCAGCAGCTTATCCGAGCTAATCTACGAGCAGTACTTC,CASSLSELIYEQYF
TRBJ1-1,-,TRBV28,-,TGTGCCAGCAGCCGCGGGAGGGGGATGGGGGACACTGAAGCTTTCTTT,CASSRGRGMGDTEAFF
TRBJ2-7,-,TRBV7-9,-,TGTGCCTCGTCAGGGGAAGGATACGAGCAGTACTTC,CASSGEGYEQYF
TRBJ2-1,-,TRBV19,-,TGTGCCAGTGCAACCGGACTAACCCCTGTAAATGAGCAGTTCTTC,CASATGLTPVNEQFF
TRBJ2-5,few,TRBV13,-,TGTGCCAGCAGCTTAGCAGCGGGTTCCATTCCCCAAGAGACCCAGTACTTC,CASSLAAGSIPQETQYF
TRBJ2-7,-,TRBV4-3,-,TGCGCCAGCAGCCAAGAAAGTCAAAGGGGGGGCGAGCAGTACTTC,CASSQESQRGGEQYF
TRBJ1-2,few,TRBV7-2,-,TGTGCCAGCAGCCTTACTCCCCCCGGGGGTTTGAGCGGCTACACCTTC,CASSLTPPGGLSGYTF
TRBJ2-7,few,TRBV18,TRBD2,TGTGCCAGCTCACCCGCGGGACTAGCGGGCGACGGGCAGTACTTC,CASSPAGLAGDGQYF
TRBJ2-3,-,TRBV19,TRBD1,TGTGCCAGTAGTATAGCCAGGGGGCATGATACGCAGTATTTT,CASSIARGHDTQYF
TRBJ1-1,once,TRBV11-2,-,TGTGCCAGCAGCTTAGACAGGAACACTGAAGCTTTCTTT,CASSLDRNTEAFF
TRBJ2-1,many,TRBV13,-,TGTGCCAGCAGCTCTCCGGGGACAGGGGGCTTTCCCCGGACTAGCGGGACCTACAATGAGCAGTTCTTC,CASSSPGTGGFPRTSGTYNEQFF
TRBJ2-7,few,TRBV7-9,-,TGTGCCAGCAGCTCAGTGGCCTACGAGCAGTACTTC,CASSSVAYEQYF
TRBJ1-5,-,TRBV4-2,TRBD1,TGTGCCAGCGGACAGGGGGTAGATCAGCCCCAGCATTTT,CASGQGVDQPQHF
TRBJ2-7,-,TRBV15,-,TGTGCCACCAGCAGAGACAGGGCGGGAAACGAGCAGTACTTC,CATSRDRAGNEQYF
TRBJ1-3,-,TRBV6-6,TRBD1,TGTGCCAGCAGTTACAAACAGGGGGAGACGGGAAACACCATATATTTT,CASSYKQGETGNTIYF
TRBJ2-7,-,TRBV5-5,TRBD2,TGTGCCAGCAGCACGGGACTAGCGGGACGCTACGAGCAGTACTTC,CASSTGLAGRYEQYF
TRBJ1-2,few,TRBV18,-,TGTGCCAGCTCAGACAGTTATGGCTACACCTTC,CASSDSYGYTF
TRBJ1-5,-,TRBV28,-,TGTGCCAGCCGTCAGGGTCCCAATCAGCCCCAGCATTTT,CASRQGPNQPQHF
TRBJ2-7,-,TRBV28,TRBD1,TGTGCCAGCGGAACCTACAGGGGCCGTCCCTACGAGCAGTACTTC,CASGTYRGRPYEQYF
TRBJ2-1,-,TRBV30,TRBD1,TGTGCCTGGAGACAGGGGGATGAGCAGTTCTTC,CAWRQGDEQFF
TRBJ1-2,-,TRBV6-5,-,TGTGCCAGCAGTTATTTGGGGGAGGTTGGCTACACCTTC,CASSYLGEVGYTF
TRBJ1-1,few,TRBV7-2,-,TGTGCCAGCAGCTTGGTATCCGGGCTGGGGAGGGAAGCTTTCTTT,CASSLVSGLGREAFF
TRBJ1-5,-,TRBV19,-,TGTGCCAGTAGTACCCGGACAGCTAGCAATCAGCCCCAGCATTTT,CASSTRTASNQPQHF
TRBJ2-1,-,TRBV7-8,TRBD1,TGTGCCAGCAGCTTAGGGGGACAGTACAATGAGCAGTTCTTC,CASSLGGQYNEQFF
TRBJ2-3,few,TRBV30,TRBD2,TGTGCCTGGAGTTCGGGAGCGGGAGTCCCAGATACGCAGTATTTT,CAWSSGAGVPDTQYF
TRBJ2-3,few,TRBV7-9,TRBD1,TGTGCCAGCAGCACACTCGAAGGACAGGAGACCACAGATACGCAGTATTTT,CASSTLEGQETTDTQYF
TRBJ2-2,-,TRBV7-3,-,TGTGCCAGCAGCTTAACGGACACGGCGAACACCGGGGAGCTGTTTTTT,CASSLTDTANTGELFF
TRBJ2-7,-,TRBV4-1,-,TGCGCCAGCAGCCAAGAAAATTCACTAGCAGCCTACGAGCAGTACTTC,CASSQENSLAAYEQYF
TRBJ1-1,few,TRBV27,-,TGTGCCAGCAGTTTAACATACCGGACAGTCATGAACACTGAAGCTTTCTTT,CASSLTYRTVMNTEAFF
TRBJ2-1,few,TRBV6-5,-,TGTGCCAGCAGTTACCGTAAGACGGGAGATTTTCACCAGTTCTTC,CASSYRKTGDFHQFF
TRBJ2-7,few,TRBV27,TRBD2,TGTGCCAGCAGTTTACGAGCGGGGGGAACTAGCGGGAGCAATGAGCAGTACTTC,CASSLRAGGTSGSNEQYF
TRBJ2-3,-,TRBV7-3,TRBD1,TGTGCCAGCAGCTCGGGACAGGGGATCACAGATACGCAGTATTTT,CASSSGQGITDTQYF
TRBJ2-7,-,TRBV5-1,TRBD2,TGCGCCAGCAGCTTGGGGGCCAGCGGGAGGTTAAGCTCCTACGAGCAGTACTTC,CASSLGASGRLSSYEQYF
TRBJ2-5,-,TRBV19,TRBD1,TGTGCCAGTAGTTACAGGGGCCAAGAGACCCAGTACTTC,CASSYRGQETQYF
TRBJ2-3,few,TRBV9,TRBD2,TGTGCCAGCAGCAGACTAGCGGGGAGCACAGATACGCAGTATTTT,CASSRLAGSTDTQYF
TRBJ1-1,few,TRBV29-1,TRBD1,TGCAGCGTCAACAGGGGGCGATTGAACACTGAAGCTTTCTTT,CSVNRGRLNTEAFF
TRBJ1-2,-,TRBV5-1,-,TGCGCCAGCAGCTTGGTAGGGGCAGAGATCTATGGCTACACCTTC,CASSLVGAEIYGYTF
TRBJ2-1,few,TRBV13,TRBD2,TGTGCCAGCAGCTTAGCTCCGGGACTAGCGGGATACGAGCAGTTCTTC,CASSLAPGLAGYEQFF
TRBJ2-7,few,TRBV27,-,TGTGCCAGCAGTTTTGACCCCGCGGGCTCCTACGAGCAGTACTTC,CASSFDPAGSYEQYF
TRBJ2-1,-,TRBV19,-,TGTGCCAGTAGCCTAGGGGGTCTCGGCTACAATGAGCAGTTCTTC,CASSLGGLGYNEQFF
TRBJ2-7,few,TRBV6-6,-,TGTGCCAGCAGTCACCCCCTAGCTCCCGAGCAGTACTTC,CASSHPLAPEQYF
TRBJ2-1,few,TRBV29-1,-,TGCAGCGTTTACGGGAGCTCCTACAATGAGCAGTTCTTC,CSVYGSSYNEQFF
TRBJ1-3,-,TRBV6-1,-,TGTGCCAGCAGTGAATCGAGGACTGGAGGAAACACCATATATTTT,CASSESRTGGNTIYF
TRBJ2-1,once,TRBV6-6,TRBD1,TGTGCCAGCAGTGGGCCGGGACAGAGAAACAATGAGCAGTTCTTC,CASSGPGQRNNEQFF
TRBJ2-1,-,TRBV10-3,TRBD2,TGTGCCATCAGTGGGGGCGGGACTAGCGGGAGAAACCACAATGAGCAGTTCTTC,CAISGGGTSGRNHNEQFF
TRBJ1-3,-,TRBV7-9,TRBD1,TGTGCCAGCAGCCCCCCCCGGGACAGGGGCTCTGGAAACACCATATATTTT,CASSPPRDRGSGNTIYF
TRBJ2-7,few,TRBV27,-,TGTGCCAGCAGTTTATTTTTCGGCGTGAAGGGGGATTACGAGCAGTACTTC,CASSLFFGVKGDYEQYF
TRBJ2-1,-,TRBV27,-,TGTGCCAGCAGTTTGAGCGGAGCAAGCTCCTACAATGAGCAGTTCTTC,CASSLSGASSYNEQFF
TRBJ1-5,-,TRBV6-5,-,TGTGCCAGCAGTTCGGAGGGTCAGCCCCAGCATTTT,CASSSEGQPQHF
TRBJ2-7,-,TRBV9,-,TGTGCCAGCAGTGAGCATGAGGGAGGCTACGAGCAGTACTTC,CASSEHEGGYEQYF
TRBJ2-7,few,TRBV5-1,TRBD2,TGCGCCAGCAGCATAACTAGCGGGGGTTCCTACGAGCAGTACTTC,CASSITSGGSYEQYF
TRBJ2-7,-,TRBV6-1,TRBD2,TGTGCCAGCGTGCCTAGCGGGATTTACGAGCAGTACTTC,CASVPSGIYEQYF